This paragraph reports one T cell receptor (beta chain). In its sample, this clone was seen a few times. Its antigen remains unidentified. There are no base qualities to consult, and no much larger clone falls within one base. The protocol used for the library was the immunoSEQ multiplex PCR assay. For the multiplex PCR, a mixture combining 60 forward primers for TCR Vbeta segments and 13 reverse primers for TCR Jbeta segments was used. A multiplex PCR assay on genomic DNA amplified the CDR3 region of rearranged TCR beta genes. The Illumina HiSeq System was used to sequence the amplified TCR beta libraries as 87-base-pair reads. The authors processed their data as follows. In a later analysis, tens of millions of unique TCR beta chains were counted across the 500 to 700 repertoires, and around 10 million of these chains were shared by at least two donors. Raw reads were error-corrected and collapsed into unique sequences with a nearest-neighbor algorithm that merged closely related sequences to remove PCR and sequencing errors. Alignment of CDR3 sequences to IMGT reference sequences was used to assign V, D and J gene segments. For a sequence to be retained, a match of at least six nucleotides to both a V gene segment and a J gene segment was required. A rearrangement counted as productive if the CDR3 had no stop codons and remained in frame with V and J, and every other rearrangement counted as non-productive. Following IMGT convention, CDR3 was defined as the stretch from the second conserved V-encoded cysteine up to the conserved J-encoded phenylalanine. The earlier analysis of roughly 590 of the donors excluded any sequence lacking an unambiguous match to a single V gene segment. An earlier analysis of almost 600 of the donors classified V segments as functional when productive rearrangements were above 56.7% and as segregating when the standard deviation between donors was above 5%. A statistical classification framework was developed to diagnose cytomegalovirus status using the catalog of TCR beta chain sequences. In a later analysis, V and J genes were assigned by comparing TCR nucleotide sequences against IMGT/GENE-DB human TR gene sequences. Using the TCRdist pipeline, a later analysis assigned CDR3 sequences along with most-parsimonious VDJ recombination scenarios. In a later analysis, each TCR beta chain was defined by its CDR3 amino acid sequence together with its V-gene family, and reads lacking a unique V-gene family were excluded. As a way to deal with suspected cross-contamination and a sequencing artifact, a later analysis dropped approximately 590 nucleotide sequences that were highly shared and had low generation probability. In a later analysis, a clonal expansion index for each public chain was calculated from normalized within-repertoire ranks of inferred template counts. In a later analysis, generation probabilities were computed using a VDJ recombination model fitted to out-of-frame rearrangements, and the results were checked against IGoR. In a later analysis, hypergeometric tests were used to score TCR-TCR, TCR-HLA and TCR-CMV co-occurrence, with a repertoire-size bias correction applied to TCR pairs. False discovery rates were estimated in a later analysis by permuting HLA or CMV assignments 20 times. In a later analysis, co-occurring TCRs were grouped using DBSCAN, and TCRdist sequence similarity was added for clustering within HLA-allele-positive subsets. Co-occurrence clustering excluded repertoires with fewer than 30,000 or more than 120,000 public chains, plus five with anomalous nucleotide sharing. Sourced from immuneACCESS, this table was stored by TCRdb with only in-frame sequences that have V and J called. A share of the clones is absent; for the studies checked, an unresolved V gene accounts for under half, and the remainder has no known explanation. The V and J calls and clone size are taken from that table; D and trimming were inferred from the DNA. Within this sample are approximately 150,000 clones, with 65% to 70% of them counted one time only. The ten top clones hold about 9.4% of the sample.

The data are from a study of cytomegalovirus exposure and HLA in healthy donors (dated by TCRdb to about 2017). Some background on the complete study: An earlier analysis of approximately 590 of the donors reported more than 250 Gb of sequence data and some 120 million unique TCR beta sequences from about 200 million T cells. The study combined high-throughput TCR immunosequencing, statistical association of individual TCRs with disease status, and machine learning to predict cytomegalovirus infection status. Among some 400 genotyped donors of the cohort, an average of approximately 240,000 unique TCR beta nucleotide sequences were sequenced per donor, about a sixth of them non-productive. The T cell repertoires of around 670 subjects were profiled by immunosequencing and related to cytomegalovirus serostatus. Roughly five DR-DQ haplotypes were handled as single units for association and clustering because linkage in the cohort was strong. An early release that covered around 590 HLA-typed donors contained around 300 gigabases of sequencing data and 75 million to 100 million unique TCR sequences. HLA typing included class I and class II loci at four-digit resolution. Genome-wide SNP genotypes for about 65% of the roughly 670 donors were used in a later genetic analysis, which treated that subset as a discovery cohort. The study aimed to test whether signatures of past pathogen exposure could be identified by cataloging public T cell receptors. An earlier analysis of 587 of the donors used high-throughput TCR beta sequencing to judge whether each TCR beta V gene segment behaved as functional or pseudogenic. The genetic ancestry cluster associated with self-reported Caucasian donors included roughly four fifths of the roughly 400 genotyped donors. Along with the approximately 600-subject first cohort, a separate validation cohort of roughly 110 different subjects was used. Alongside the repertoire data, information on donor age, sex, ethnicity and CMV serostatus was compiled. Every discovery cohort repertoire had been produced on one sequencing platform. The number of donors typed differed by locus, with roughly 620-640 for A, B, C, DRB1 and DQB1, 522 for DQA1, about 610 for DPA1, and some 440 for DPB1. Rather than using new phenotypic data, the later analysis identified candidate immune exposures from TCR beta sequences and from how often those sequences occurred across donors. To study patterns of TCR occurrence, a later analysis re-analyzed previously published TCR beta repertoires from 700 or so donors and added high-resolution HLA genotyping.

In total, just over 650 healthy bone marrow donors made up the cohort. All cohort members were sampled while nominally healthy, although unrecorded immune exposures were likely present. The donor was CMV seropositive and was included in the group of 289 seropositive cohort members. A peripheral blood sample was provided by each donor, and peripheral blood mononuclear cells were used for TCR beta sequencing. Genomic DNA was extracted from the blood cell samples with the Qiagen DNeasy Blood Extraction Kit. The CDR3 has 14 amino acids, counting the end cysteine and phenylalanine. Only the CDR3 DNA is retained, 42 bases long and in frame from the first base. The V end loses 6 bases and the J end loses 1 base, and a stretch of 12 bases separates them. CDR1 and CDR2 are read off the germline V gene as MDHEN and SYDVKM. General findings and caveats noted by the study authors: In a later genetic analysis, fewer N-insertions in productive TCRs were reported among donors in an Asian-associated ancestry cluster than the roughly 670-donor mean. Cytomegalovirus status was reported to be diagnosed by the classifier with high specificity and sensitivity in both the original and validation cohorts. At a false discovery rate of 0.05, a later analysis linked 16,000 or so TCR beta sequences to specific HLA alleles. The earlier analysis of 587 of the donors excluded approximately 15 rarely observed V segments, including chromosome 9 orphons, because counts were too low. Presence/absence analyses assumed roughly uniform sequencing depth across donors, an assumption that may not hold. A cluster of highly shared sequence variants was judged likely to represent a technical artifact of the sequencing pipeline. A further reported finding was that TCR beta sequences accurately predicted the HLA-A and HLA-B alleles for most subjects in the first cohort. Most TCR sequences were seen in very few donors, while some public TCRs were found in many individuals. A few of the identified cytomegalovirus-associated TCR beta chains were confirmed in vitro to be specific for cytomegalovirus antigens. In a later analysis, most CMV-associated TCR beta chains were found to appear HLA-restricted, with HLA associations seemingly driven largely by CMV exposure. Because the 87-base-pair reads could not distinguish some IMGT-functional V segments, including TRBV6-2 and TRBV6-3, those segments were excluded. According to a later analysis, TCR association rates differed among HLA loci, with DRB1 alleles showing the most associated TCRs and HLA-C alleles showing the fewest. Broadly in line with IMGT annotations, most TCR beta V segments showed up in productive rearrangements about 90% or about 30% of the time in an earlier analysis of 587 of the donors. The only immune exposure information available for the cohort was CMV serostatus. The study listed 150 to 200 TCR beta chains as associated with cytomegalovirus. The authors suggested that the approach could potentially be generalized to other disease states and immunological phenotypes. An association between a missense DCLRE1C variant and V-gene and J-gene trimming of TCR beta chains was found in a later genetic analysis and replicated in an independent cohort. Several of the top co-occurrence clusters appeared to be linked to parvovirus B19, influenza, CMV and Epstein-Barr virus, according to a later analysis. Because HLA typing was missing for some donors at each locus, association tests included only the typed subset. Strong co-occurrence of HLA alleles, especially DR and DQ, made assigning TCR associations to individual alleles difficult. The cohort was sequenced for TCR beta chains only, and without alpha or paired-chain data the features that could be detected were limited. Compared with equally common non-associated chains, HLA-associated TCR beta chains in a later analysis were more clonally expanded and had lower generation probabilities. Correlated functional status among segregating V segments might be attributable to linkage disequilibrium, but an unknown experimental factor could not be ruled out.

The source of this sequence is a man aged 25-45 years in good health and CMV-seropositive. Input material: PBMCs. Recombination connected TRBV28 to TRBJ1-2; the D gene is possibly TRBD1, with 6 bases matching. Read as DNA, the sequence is TGTGCCAGCAGGGACAGCCCAAATAACTATGGCTACACCTTC. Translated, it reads CASRDSPNNYGYTF.